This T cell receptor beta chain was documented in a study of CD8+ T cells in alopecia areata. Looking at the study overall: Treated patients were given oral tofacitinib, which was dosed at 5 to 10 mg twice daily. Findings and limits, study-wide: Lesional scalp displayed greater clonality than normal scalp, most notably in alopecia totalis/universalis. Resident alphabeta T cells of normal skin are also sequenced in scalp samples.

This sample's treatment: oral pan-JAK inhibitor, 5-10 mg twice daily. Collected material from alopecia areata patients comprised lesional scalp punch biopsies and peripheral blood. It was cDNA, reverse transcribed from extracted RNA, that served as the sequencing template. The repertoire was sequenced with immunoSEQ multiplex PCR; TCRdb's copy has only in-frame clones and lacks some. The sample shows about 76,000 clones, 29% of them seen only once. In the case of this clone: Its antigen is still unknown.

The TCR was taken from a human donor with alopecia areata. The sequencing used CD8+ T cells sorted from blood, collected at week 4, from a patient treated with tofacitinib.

The CDR3, as DNA: TGTGCCAGCACCCCTGATCCGAAAGACGAGCAGTACTTC. This gives the protein CASTPDPKDEQYF. This chain joins TRBV7-2 and TRBJ2-7; D unclear. The CDR3 extends over 13 amino acids. Per germline, CDR1 SGHTA and CDR2 FQGNSA. The V and J ends lost 7 bases and 5 bases respectively, with 15 bases between them.